Described below is a single T cell receptor (beta chain) sequence and its context. Antigen: not known. This record comes from a study of cytotoxic CD8 clonotypes in ibrutinib-treated CLL. The protocol was immunoSEQ multiplex PCR, while the TCRdb copy is restricted to in-frame clones and leaves out a portion. The sample lists about 200,000 clones; 75% to 85% were seen once. Broader study findings: Progressing and sustained-remission patients had different sampling times. T-cell clonality at baseline went above that of age-matched healthy donors and rose and fell with circulating CD8+ T-cell counts.

Germline V gene data show CDR1 as SNHLY and CDR2 as FYNNEI. The CDR3 consists of 14 residues. Trimming took 4 bases from V and 2 from J; bases not matched to a gene: 2. Here the sequenced sample was PBMCs, taken after 12 months of ibrutinib treatment. The clonotype was recovered from a human donor with chronic lymphocytic leukemia. The chain recombines TRBV2 with TRBJ1-3, with 7 nucleotides matching TRBD1. CDR3 loop: CASSATGTGNTIYF. CDR3 DNA sequence: TGTGCCAGCAGTGCGACAGGGACTGGAAACACCATATATTTT.